Below are 25 T cell receptor beta chains sequenced from a single sample in a study of T cell changes during pregnancy in multiple sclerosis. Profiling relied on immunoSEQ multiplex PCR, and the TCRdb table lists in-frame clones only, not all of them. This table holds around 97,000 clones, 85% to 95% found once. Sequenced here: peripheral blood, sampled after pregnancy. The source of these receptors is a female donor with multiple sclerosis, enrolled in a pregnancy study.

The chain joins TRBV15 to TRBJ2-3; D possibly corresponds to TRBD1 (6 bases). This CDR3 comprises 15 residues. The V gene lost 9 bases and the J gene lost 0 bases, with 16 bases spanning the gap. Per germline, CDR1 LNHNV and CDR2 YYDKDF (reference sequence). CDR3 in DNA: TGTGCCACTCGAGGACAGACTATTAGCACAGATACGCAGTATTTT. It specifies CATRGQTISTDTQYF.

The rearrangement links TRBV28 to TRBJ1-1; 9 positions agree with TRBD1. V shed 8 bases and J 2 bases; nucleotides not matched to a gene: 3. Germline CDR1 reads MDHEN; CDR2 reads SYDVKM. The CDR3 consists of 13 residues. CDR3 protein: CASSDRGNTEAFF. The CDR3 DNA follows: TGTGCCAGCTCGGACAGGGGAAACACTGAAGCTTTCTTT.

The CDR3 region has the DNA TGTGCCAGTAGTGCCTACGGGACAAGTAACTATGGCTACACCTTC. Its translation: CASSAYGTSNYGYTF. The V and J genes are TRBV19 and TRBJ1-2; D may be TRBD1 (6 bases). Germline-derived CDR1 and CDR2 are LNHDA and SQIVND (reference sequence). The CDR3 loop spans 15 amino acids. V lost 5 bases and J 1 base, leaving 14 bases between the germline ends.

This clone showed up just once. The chain employs TRBV2 and TRBJ1-2; D is uncertain. Germline-derived CDR1 and CDR2 are SNHLY and FYNNEI. The CDR3 contains 11 residues. The germline V and J ends were trimmed by 6 bases and 4 bases, with 6 bases remaining between them. The CDR3 here is CASSLFYGYTF. The CDR3 region has the DNA TGTGCCAGCAGCCTTTTCTATGGCTACACCTTC. Looking up the rest from reference TRBV2 and TRBJ1-2 gives the full variable domain: EPEVTQTPSHQVTQMGQEVILRCVPISNHLYFYWYRQILGQKVEFLVSFYNNEISEKSEIFDDQFSVERPDGSNFTLKIRSTKLEDSAMYFCASSLFYGYTFGSGTRLTVV.

The chain has TRBV7-2 and TRBJ2-2; 7 nucleotides match TRBD2. CDR3 length: 17 residues. Germline V gene data show CDR1 as SGHTA and CDR2 as FQGNSA. J gave up 0 bases and V 5 bases, and 9 bases lay outside the gene matches. As DNA, the CDR3 is TGTGCCAGCAGCCCCCCCTGGACTAGTCCGAACACCGGGGAGCTGTTTTTT. Residues: CASSPPWTSPNTGELFF.

The V call is TRBV28, the J call TRBJ1-1, with D perhaps TRBD1 (5 bases). This CDR3 has 19 residues. Trimming removed 3 bases from V and 1 base from J, with 24 bases in between. Germline assignment: CDR1 MDHEN and CDR2 SYDVKM. This CDR3 reads CASSFPRKRGGTPNTEAFF. As DNA, the CDR3 is TGTGCCAGCAGTTTCCCACGGAAACGGGGAGGGACGCCGAACACTGAAGCTTTCTTT.

This clone was detected once. The rearrangement uses TRBV28 and TRBJ2-3; a weak D match, TRBD2 (7 bases). The CDR3 consists of 14 residues. Trimming removed 3 bases at V and 3 bases at J, with 10 bases between. Germline values: CDR1 MDHEN, CDR2 SYDVKM. The CDR3, as DNA: TGTGCCAGCAGTTTGGGAGGGGGAACAGATACGCAGTATTTT. Protein sequence: CASSLGGGTDTQYF. Using reference TRBV28 and TRBJ2-3 for the parts outside the CDR3, the full variable domain is DVKVTQSSRYLVKRTGEKVFLECVQDMDHENMFWYRQDPGLGLRLIYFSYDVKMKEKGDIPEGYSVSREKKERFSLILESASTNQTSMYLCASSLGGGTDTQYFGPGTRLTVL.

The V gene is TRBV11-3, the J gene TRBJ2-2; 8 positions agree with TRBD2. After removal of 3 bases from V and 6 bases from J, the junction contained 6 bases not matched to a gene. The CDR3 is made up of 15 amino acids. CDR1 and CDR2 from the germline V gene are SGHNT and YENEEA. CDR3 coding DNA: TGTGCCAGCAGCTTCGGCGGGGGGCGGTCCGGGGAGCTGTTTTTT. Translating gives CASSFGGGRSGELFF.

J is TRBJ2-7 and V is TRBV27; D possibly corresponds to TRBD1 (6 bases). The V and J ends lost 8 bases and 7 bases respectively, with 15 bases between them. The CDR3 runs 12 residues. Germline CDR1 and CDR2: MNHEY and SMNVEV (reference sequence). CDR3 DNA sequence: TGTGCCAGCGGGTTACAGGGTCGAGAGCAGTACTTC. This sequence encodes CASGLQGREQYF.

This chain joins TRBV6-4 and TRBJ1-2; the D gene is possibly TRBD1 (5 bases). CDR1 is MRHNA, CDR2 SNTAGT, per germline. The CDR3 totals 14 residues. Trimming removed 4 bases at V and 3 bases at J, with 12 bases between. CDR3 sequence reads: CASSAVKGDYGYTF. The CDR3 region has the DNA TGTGCCAGCAGTGCGGTCAAAGGGGACTATGGCTACACCTTC.

J is TRBJ2-4 and V is TRBV7-2, with D unclear. Trimming shortened V by 5 bases and J by 9 bases, and 14 bases separated the two germline ends. The CDR3 is 13 residues long. CDR1 is SGHTA, CDR2 FQGNSA, per germline. CDR3 region: CASSPRSPGIQYF. In DNA form, the CDR3 reads TGTGCCAGCAGCCCTAGATCCCCGGGCATTCAGTACTTC.

The rearrangement uses TRBV9 and TRBJ2-3; weak D call: TRBD1 (5 bases). V lost 4 bases, J lost 0 bases, and 12 bases lay in between. CDR3 length: 15 amino acids. CDR1 SGDLS and CDR2 YYNGEE come from the germline V gene. The CDR3 DNA reads TGTGCCAGCAGCCAAACAGGAGCTAGCACAGATACGCAGTATTTT. Protein: CASSQTGASTDTQYF.

The chain carries TRBV7-9 and TRBJ2-1, with 7 nucleotides matching TRBD1. The CDR3 loop spans 14 amino acids. Unmatched junction bases numbered 4, after V lost 3 bases and J lost 5 bases. Germline V gene data show CDR1 as SEHNR and CDR2 as FQNEAQ (reference sequence). CDR3 DNA sequence: TGTGCCAGCAGCTTCCCGGGACAGCACAATGAGCAGTTCTTC. Its protein product is CASSFPGQHNEQFF.

The rearrangement links TRBV2 to TRBJ2-3; 10 positions agree with TRBD1. This CDR3 contains 16 residues. Germline CDR1 reads SNHLY; CDR2 reads FYNNEI. V was pared by 8 bases and J by 0 bases, with 8 bases of the junction left unmatched. CDR3 protein: CASFRWDRGSTDTQYF. In DNA form, the CDR3 reads TGTGCCAGCTTTAGATGGGACAGGGGTAGCACAGATACGCAGTATTTT.

V is TRBV4-2 and J is TRBJ1-5; D unclear. The CDR3 extends over 15 amino acids. Trimming shortened V by 0 bases and J by 5 bases, and 11 bases separated the two germline ends. Germline CDR1 and CDR2: LGHNA and YNFKEQ. CDR3 amino acids: CASSQDQAGYQPQHF. The CDR3 coding sequence is TGTGCCAGCAGCCAAGATCAGGCAGGCTATCAGCCCCAGCATTTT.

This clone came up once. The chain uses TRBV6-1 and TRBJ1-4; 7 positions agree with TRBD1. Trimming at V came to 7 bases and at J to 8 bases, leaving 7 bases not matched to a gene. The V gene's germline CDR1 is MNHNS and CDR2 SASEGT. The CDR3 length is 13 residues. The DNA of the CDR3 is TGTGCCAGCACCCGACAGGGCGGCGAAAAACTGTTTTTT. As protein: CASTRQGGEKLFF.

The chain uses TRBV9 and TRBJ2-7, with TRBD1 as a possible D gene (6 bases). The CDR3 consists of 13 residues. Germline assignment: CDR1 SGDLS and CDR2 YYNGEE. Trimming stripped 4 bases from V and 2 bases from J, with 10 bases between. The CDR3 reads CASSPSGAYEQYF. CDR3 sequence (DNA): TGTGCCAGCAGCCCCTCAGGGGCCTACGAGCAGTACTTC. Looking up the rest from reference TRBV9 and TRBJ2-7 gives the full variable domain: DSGVTQTPKHLITATGQRVTLRCSPRSGDLSVYWYQQSLDQGLQFLIQYYNGEERAKGNILERFSAQQFPDLHSELNLSSLELGDSALYFCASSPSGAYEQYFGPGTRLTVT.

J is TRBJ2-1 and V is TRBV7-7; D possibly corresponds to TRBD1 (5 bases). Germline CDR1 reads SSHAT; CDR2 reads FNYEAQ (reference sequence). Trimming pared 5 bases from V and 3 bases from J, leaving 17 bases between. CDR3 size: 16 residues. CDR3 amino acids: CASSPAGLGVYNEQFF. CDR3 coding DNA: TGTGCCAGCAGCCCGGCAGGGCTAGGGGTCTACAATGAGCAGTTCTTC.

The rearrangement joins TRBV19 to TRBJ2-7, with TRBD1 identical over 7 bases. The CDR3 has 13 amino acids. The germline CDR1 and CDR2 sequences are LNHDA and SQIVND (reference sequence). V dropped 9 bases and J dropped 2; count of bases not matched to a gene: 7. Here the CDR3 DNA reads TGTGCCAGCAGCAGGACAGGAACCTACGAGCAGTACTTC. Encoded protein: CASSRTGTYEQYF. Supplemented by reference TRBV19 and TRBJ2-7, the full variable domain reads DGGITQSPKYLFRKEGQNVTLSCEQNLNHDAMYWYRQDPGQGLRLIYYSQIVNDFQKGDIAEGYSVSREKKESFPLTVTSAQKNPTAFYLCASSRTGTYEQYFGPGTRLTVT.

The V call is TRBV5-1, the J call TRBJ2-1; no definite D call. Looked up from germline, CDR1 is SGHRS and CDR2 is YFSETQ. Between the trimmed V and J ends, which lost 4 bases and 0 bases, there was a span of 11 bases. This CDR3 has 15 residues. CDR3 DNA sequence: TGCGCCAGCAGCCCTGGGCAGGCCTCCTACAATGAGCAGTTCTTC. Amino acid sequence: CASSPGQASYNEQFF.

The V gene is TRBV5-8, the J gene TRBJ2-7; 9 bases line up with TRBD1. V lost 4 bases to trimming and J lost 6 bases; unmatched junction nucleotides: 8. Germline values: CDR1 SGHTS, CDR2 YDEGEE. This CDR3 is 14 amino acids long. DNA of the CDR3: TGTGCCAGCAGCGGCCGGGACAGGGCTATCGAGCAGTACTTC. Encoded protein: CASSGRDRAIEQYF.

The V gene is TRBV6-6, the J gene TRBJ1-2; TRBD1 agrees at 9 bases. J gave up 5 bases and V 10 bases, and 14 bases lay outside the gene matches. Germline CDR1 and CDR2: MNHNY and SVGAGI (reference sequence). The CDR3 totals 15 residues. The CDR3 loop is CATTSPGTGFYGYTF. The DNA of the CDR3 is TGTGCCACCACTTCCCCCGGGACAGGGTTTTATGGCTACACCTTC.

This chain connects TRBV19 to TRBJ1-5, with D uncertain. Looked up from germline, CDR1 is LNHDA and CDR2 is SQIVND (reference sequence). The CDR3 is 15 amino acids. The V end was cut by 4 bases, the J end by 3 bases, with 13 bases between. The CDR3 loop is CASSKGGTLNQPQHF. The CDR3 nucleotides read TGTGCCAGTAGTAAGGGAGGAACACTCAATCAGCCCCAGCATTTT.

V and J are TRBV5-4 and TRBJ1-2, with TRBD1 as a possible D gene (6 bases). The CDR3 sequence is 13 residues long. V was cut by 4 bases and J by 4 bases, with 11 bases left in between. Germline V gene lookup returns CDR1 SGHNT and CDR2 YYREEE (reference sequence). CDR3 protein: CASSRTGSYGYTF. CDR3 in DNA: TGTGCCAGCAGCCGCACAGGGAGCTATGGCTACACCTTC. The variable domain in full, completed from reference TRBV5-4 and TRBJ1-2, reads ETGVTQSPTHLIKTRGQQVTLRCSSQSGHNTVSWYQQALGQGPQFIFQYYREEENGRGNFPPRFSGLQFPNYSSELNVNALELDDSALYLCASSRTGSYGYTFGSGTRLTVV.

The chain uses TRBV5-1 and TRBJ1-1; 10 positions agree with TRBD1. The CDR3 loop spans 16 amino acids. V lost 2 bases and J lost 1; bases outside the gene matches: 5. From germline, CDR1 is SGHRS and CDR2 YFSETQ. CDR3 coding DNA: TGCGCCAGCAGCTTTCGCTGGGACAGGGGGAACACTGAAGCTTTCTTT. Protein sequence: CASSFRWDRGNTEAFF.